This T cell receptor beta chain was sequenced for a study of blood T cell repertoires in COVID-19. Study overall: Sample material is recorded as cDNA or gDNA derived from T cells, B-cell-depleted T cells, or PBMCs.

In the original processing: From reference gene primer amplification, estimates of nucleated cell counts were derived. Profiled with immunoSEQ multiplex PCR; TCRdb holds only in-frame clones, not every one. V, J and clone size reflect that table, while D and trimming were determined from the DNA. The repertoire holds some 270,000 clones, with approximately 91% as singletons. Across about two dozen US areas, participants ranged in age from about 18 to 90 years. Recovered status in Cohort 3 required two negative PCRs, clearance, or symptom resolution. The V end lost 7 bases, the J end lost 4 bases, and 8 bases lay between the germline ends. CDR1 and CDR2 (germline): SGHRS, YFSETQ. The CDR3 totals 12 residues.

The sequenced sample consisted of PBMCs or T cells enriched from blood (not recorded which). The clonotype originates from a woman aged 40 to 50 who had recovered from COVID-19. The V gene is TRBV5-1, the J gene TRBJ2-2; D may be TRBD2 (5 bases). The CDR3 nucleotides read TGCGCCAGCCACGAGGGCACCGGGGAGCTGTTTTTT. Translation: CASHEGTGELFF.